This T cell receptor beta chain was retrieved from a study of Graves' ophthalmopathy and Graves' hyperthyroidism. Remarks on this clonotype: Since the CDR3 does not end with the conserved phenylalanine or tryptophan, this likely comes from a read error.

Amplified material comprised TCR beta CDR3 regions derived from RNA transcripts. HTBI primers were employed in first-round RT-PCR, then a second-round multiplex PCR followed. TCRdb re-derived calls from the multiplex PCR reads in MiXCR, one entry per CDR3 protein. Here the sample spans approximately 37,000 distinct CDR3 sequences, about 50% being singletons. The CDR3 runs to 15 residues. Looked up from germline, CDR1 is LNHDA and CDR2 is SQIVND (reference sequence). The sample consisted of peripheral blood. This TCR came from an adult man with Graves' ophthalmopathy. V is TRBV19 and J is TRBJ1-1; the D is unclear. The CDR3 coding sequence is TGTACCTTAATCCCCGACCGCAGAGAAATGGGTGAAGCTTTCTAT. It translates to CTLIPDRREMGEAFY.